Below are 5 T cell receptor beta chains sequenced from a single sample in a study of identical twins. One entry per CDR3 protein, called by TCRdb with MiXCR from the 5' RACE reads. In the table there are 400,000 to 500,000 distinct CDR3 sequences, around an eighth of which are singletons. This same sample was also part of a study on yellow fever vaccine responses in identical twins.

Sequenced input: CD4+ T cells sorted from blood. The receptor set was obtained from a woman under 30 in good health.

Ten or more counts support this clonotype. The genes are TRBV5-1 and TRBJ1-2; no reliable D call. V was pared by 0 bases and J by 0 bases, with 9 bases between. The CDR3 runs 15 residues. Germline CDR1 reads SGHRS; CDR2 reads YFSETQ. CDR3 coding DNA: TGCGCCAGCAGCTTGGGGTCAGCTTCTAACTATGGCTACACCTTC. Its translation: CASSLGSASNYGYTF.

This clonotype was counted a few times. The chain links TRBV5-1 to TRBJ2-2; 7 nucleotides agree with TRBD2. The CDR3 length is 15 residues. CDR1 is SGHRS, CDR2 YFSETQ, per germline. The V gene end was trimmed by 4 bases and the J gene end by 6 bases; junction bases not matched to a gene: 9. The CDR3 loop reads CASSLASGRAGELFF. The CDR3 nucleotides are TGCGCCAGCAGCCTCGCTAGCGGACGAGCCGGGGAGCTGTTTTTT.

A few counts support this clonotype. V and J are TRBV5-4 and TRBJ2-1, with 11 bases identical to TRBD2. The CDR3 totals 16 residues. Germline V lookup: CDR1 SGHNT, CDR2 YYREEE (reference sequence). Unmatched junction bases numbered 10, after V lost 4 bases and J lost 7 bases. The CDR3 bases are TGTGCCAGCAGCACCTCTAGCGGGAGGCTAGGTAATGAGCAGTTCTTC. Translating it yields CASSTSSGRLGNEQFF.

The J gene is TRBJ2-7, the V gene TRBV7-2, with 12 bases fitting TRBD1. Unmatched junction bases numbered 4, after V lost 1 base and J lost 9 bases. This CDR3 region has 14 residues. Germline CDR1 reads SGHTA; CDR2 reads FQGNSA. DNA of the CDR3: TGTGCCAGCAGCTTAGGCGGGACAGGGGGCGGGCAGTACTTC. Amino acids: CASSLGGTGGGQYF. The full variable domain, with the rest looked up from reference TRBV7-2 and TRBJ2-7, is GAGVSQSPSNKVTEKGKDVELRCDPISGHTALYWYRQSLGQGLEFLIYFQGNSAPDKSGLPSDRFSAERTGGSVSTLTIQRTQQEDSAVYLCASSLGGTGGGQYFGPGTRLTVT.

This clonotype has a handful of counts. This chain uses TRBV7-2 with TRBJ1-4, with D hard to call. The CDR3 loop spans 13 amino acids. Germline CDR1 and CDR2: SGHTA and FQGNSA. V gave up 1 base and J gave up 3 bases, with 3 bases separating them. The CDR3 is CASSLGANEKLFF. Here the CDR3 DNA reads TGTGCCAGCAGCTTAGGTGCTAATGAAAAACTGTTTTTT.